The rows below give T cell receptor beta chains drawn from one sample of a study of blood T cell repertoires in COVID-19. The data were produced by immunoSEQ multiplex PCR, yet TCRdb's version contains in-frame clones alone and is incomplete. The sample holds 150,000 to 200,000 clones, approximately 88% seen once. Sequencing input: PBMCs or T cells enriched from blood (not recorded which). These TCRs come from a woman in her sixties or seventies who had recovered from COVID-19. Each CDR3 is given with its conserved first and last residue. A D gene is named only where the DNA matches it firmly. Some rows mark clone size as missing; the rest say once, few, many or name a class of expanded clone.

>.|TRBV7-9|.|TRBJ1-2
TGTGCCAGCAGCCGGGACAATTTCTATGGCTACACCTTC
CASSRDNFYGYTF
>TRBD1|TRBV10-3|.|TRBJ2-7
TGTGCCATCTCTACCACAGGGGGAACCTACGAGCAGTACTTC
CAISTTGGTYEQYF
>TRBD1|TRBV15|.|TRBJ1-5
TGTGCCACCAGCAGACCCGCAGACAGGGGTCAGCCCCAGCATTTT
CATSRPADRGQPQHF
>.|TRBV7-8|.|TRBJ2-2
TGTGCCAGCAGCCCCCACGGCACCGGGGAGCTGTTTTTT
CASSPHGTGELFF
>.|TRBV6-5|once|TRBJ1-6
TGTGCCAGCAGTTACTCGACGGGGGGGCTGGGACCCCTCCACTTT
CASSYSTGGLGPLHF
>.|TRBV21-1|few|TRBJ2-2
TGTGCCAGCAGTACGAAGGACACCCTTAACACCGGGGAGCTGTTTTTT
CASSTKDTLNTGELFF
>.|TRBV2|.|TRBJ1-2
TGTGCCAGCAGTACCGGGGGAGGGGACTATGGCTACACCTTC
CASSTGGGDYGYTF
>TRBD1|TRBV5-3|.|TRBJ1-6
TGTGCCAGAAGCCGACAGGGTCTGCCACCCCTCCACTTT
CARSRQGLPPLHF
>TRBD1|TRBV2|.|TRBJ2-3
TGTGCCAGCAGTCAAAGGACAGGGGGGACAGATACGCAGTATTTT
CASSQRTGGTDTQYF
>.|TRBV19|.|TRBJ2-7
TGTGCCAGCCGCAAACAGGGATTCTCCTACGAGCAGTACTTC
CASRKQGFSYEQYF
>TRBD1|TRBV5-1|once|TRBJ2-7
TGCGCCAGCAGCTTGGTTTCAGGGGGCGAGCAGTACTTC
CASSLVSGGEQYF
>.|TRBV12-3/TRBV12-4|.|TRBJ2-7
TGTGCCAGCAGTTTAGTCCTCTACGAGCAGTACTTC
CASSLVLYEQYF
>.|TRBV4-2|.|TRBJ1-1
TGTGCCAGCAGGCCAGGGAACACTGAAGCTTTCTTT
CASRPGNTEAFF
>.|TRBV11-2|.|TRBJ1-3
TGTGCCAGCAGCTTAGAGGTCTACTCTGGAAACACCATATATTTT
CASSLEVYSGNTIYF
>.|TRBV2|.|TRBJ1-2
TGTGCCAGCACGGGAGGGAGACGGGGCTACACCTTC
CASTGGRRGYTF
>TRBD1|TRBV28|.|TRBJ1-3
TGTGCCAGCAGCCGGGACAGGGGTGGTGGAAACACCATATATTTT
CASSRDRGGGNTIYF
>TRBD1|TRBV6-5|once|TRBJ1-5
TGTGCCAGCAGCATGGACAGGGCTCAGCCCCAGCATTTT
CASSMDRAQPQHF
>TRBD2|TRBV5-1|.|TRBJ2-3
TGCGCCAGCAGCCCTAACCTAGCGGGGACCACAGATACGCAGTATTTT
CASSPNLAGTTDTQYF
>.|TRBV3-1/TRBV3-2|once|TRBJ1-2
TGTGCCAGCAGCCGCGACACTCTACACCCTGGCTACACCTTC
CASSRDTLHPGYTF
>TRBD1|TRBV9|once|TRBJ1-2
TGTGCCAGCAGCGCACCTACGGGGCAGGGGGACTACACCTTC
CASSAPTGQGDYTF
>.|TRBV5-4|.|TRBJ1-5
TGTGCCAGCAGGGGGGACACGGGTGGGCCCCAGCATTTT
CASRGDTGGPQHF
>.|TRBV9|.|TRBJ1-4
TGTGCCAGCAGCGCCAGCGACCGGATGGAAAAACTGTTTTTT
CASSASDRMEKLFF
>TRBD2|TRBV9|.|TRBJ2-2
TGTGCCAGCAGCGTAGGTCCAGCGGGATCGAACACCGGGGAGCTGTTTTTT
CASSVGPAGSNTGELFF
>.|TRBV30|.|TRBJ1-5
TGTGCCTGGAGCGCCCCAGGCAATCAGCCCCAGCATTTT
CAWSAPGNQPQHF
>.|TRBV19|few|TRBJ1-4
TGTGCCAGTAGTATCCGGGTGGGAGGGAACGAAAAACTGTTTTTT
CASSIRVGGNEKLFF
>.|TRBV19|.|TRBJ2-7
TGTGCCAGTAGTGGAGACTTGGACGAGCAGTACTTC
CASSGDLDEQYF
>.|TRBV25-1|.|TRBJ1-6
TGTGCCAGCAGTGGCCGGGGGGGGTGGGGCTCACCCCTCCACTTT
CASSGRGGWGSPLHF
>.|TRBV5-1|.|TRBJ1-4
TGCGCCAGCTCCCTGAGGGCCACTAATGAAAAACTGTTTTTT
CASSLRATNEKLFF
>.|TRBV5-1|.|TRBJ2-1
TGCGCCAGCAGCTTGGAGGGGGTCTCCTACAATGAGCAGTTCTTC
CASSLEGVSYNEQFF
>.|TRBV5-1|.|TRBJ1-6
TGCGCCAGCAGCTCACAGGGTCCGGGTAATTCACCCCTCCACTTT
CASSSQGPGNSPLHF
>.|TRBV18|.|TRBJ1-1
TGTGCCAGCTCACGTACGGTCCCCTCTATGGACACTGAAGCTTTCTTT
CASSRTVPSMDTEAFF
>.|TRBV3-1/TRBV3-2|.|TRBJ1-4
TGTGCCAGCAGCCAAGATGGGGAGCGGGGACTGTTTTTT
CASSQDGERGLFF
>.|TRBV4-1|few|TRBJ2-2
TGCGCCAGCAGCCAATTACGCCCCAGGGCCGGGGAGCTGTTTTTT
CASSQLRPRAGELFF
>TRBD1|TRBV28|.|TRBJ1-1
TGTGCCAGCAGGGACAGGGGGACTGAAGCTTTCTTT
CASRDRGTEAFF
>.|TRBV29-1|.|TRBJ1-1
TGCAGCGTTGTCGTGAACACTGAAGCTTTCTTT
CSVVVNTEAFF
>TRBD1|TRBV28|.|TRBJ1-4
TGTGCCAGCAGTCCCGGACAGGTAGCAACTAATGAAAAACTGTTTTTT
CASSPGQVATNEKLFF
>.|TRBV19|.|TRBJ1-1
TGTGCCAGTAGTATGGGAGGGCAGCGGAACACTGAAGCTTTCTTT
CASSMGGQRNTEAFF
>TRBD2|TRBV6-2/TRBV6-3|few|TRBJ2-7
TGTGCCAGCAGCCCTTCTCCCTTAGCGGGGGCCACCTACGAGCAGTACTTC
CASSPSPLAGATYEQYF
>.|TRBV5-6|.|TRBJ1-4
TGTGCCAGCAGCGCTCTTAGCCAAACTAATGAAAAACTGTTTTTT
CASSALSQTNEKLFF
>.|TRBV3-1/TRBV3-2|.|TRBJ2-7
TGTGCCAGCAGCCAAATCGGAGTAAGCGAGCAGTACTTC
CASSQIGVSEQYF
>TRBD1|TRBV11-2|few|TRBJ2-2
TGTGCCAGCAGCTTTCTAAGACGGGCCCAGGGGGACACCGGGGAGCTGTTTTTT
CASSFLRRAQGDTGELFF
>.|TRBV18|.|TRBJ1-2
TGTGCCAGCTCAGAACGGGCAGGGGAAGGCTACACCTTC
CASSERAGEGYTF
>.|TRBV6-5|.|TRBJ1-4
TGTGCCAGCATAAGACAGGTGAATGAAAAACTGTTTTTT
CASIRQVNEKLFF
>.|TRBV19|.|TRBJ1-2
TGTGCCAGTAGCGGTGGTATGGGCAGGGTGAACTATGGCTACACCTTC
CASSGGMGRVNYGYTF
>.|TRBV4-1|.|TRBJ2-1
TGCGCCAGCAGCCGGGGCGGGGTAGCACGTGAGCAGTTCTTC
CASSRGGVAREQFF
>.|TRBV7-9|once|TRBJ2-1
TGTGCCAGCAGTAGAGGGAGCGGTTACAATGAGCAGTTCTTC
CASSRGSGYNEQFF
>.|TRBV5-1|.|TRBJ2-5
TGCGCCAGCAGCTTGGAAGGGGGAGGGGAGACCCAGTACTTC
CASSLEGGGETQYF